The text below deals with one T cell receptor (beta chain). This sample stems from a study of blood T cell repertoires in COVID-19. Produced via immunoSEQ multiplex PCR; TCRdb's table is partial and in-frame only. This repertoire shows some 250,000 clones, around 90% found once; its top ten account for 7.2%. This CDR3 contains 15 residues. Germline assignment: CDR1 KGHDR and CDR2 SFDVKD. The trim removed 4 bases at V and 6 bases at J, leaving 7 bases unmatched. The gene calls are TRBV24-1 and TRBJ2-5; 10 bases match TRBD1. The TCR comes from a man aged 55 to 70 who had recovered from COVID-19. The sequenced sample consisted of peripheral blood. CDR3: CATSDSTGGIKTQYF. In nucleotides, the CDR3 is TGTGCCACCAGTGACTCGACAGGGGGCATTAAGACCCAGTACTTC.